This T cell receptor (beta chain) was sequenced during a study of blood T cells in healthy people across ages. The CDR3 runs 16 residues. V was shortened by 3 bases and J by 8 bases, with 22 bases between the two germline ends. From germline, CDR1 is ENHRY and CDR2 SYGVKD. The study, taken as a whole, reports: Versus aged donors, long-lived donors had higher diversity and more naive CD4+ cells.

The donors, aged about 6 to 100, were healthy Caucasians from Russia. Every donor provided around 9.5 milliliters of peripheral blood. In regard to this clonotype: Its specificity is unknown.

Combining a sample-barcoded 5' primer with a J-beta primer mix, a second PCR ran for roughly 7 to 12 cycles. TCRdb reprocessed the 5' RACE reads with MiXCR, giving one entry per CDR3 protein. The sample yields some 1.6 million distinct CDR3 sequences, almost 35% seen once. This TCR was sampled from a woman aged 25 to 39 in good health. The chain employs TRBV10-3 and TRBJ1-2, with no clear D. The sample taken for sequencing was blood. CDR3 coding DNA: TGTGCCATCAGTGAAGTCCCGGGAGAGATGCCGCACGGCTACACCTTC. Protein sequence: CAISEVPGEMPHGYTF.